The 17 T cell receptor beta chains given below trace back to one sample, sequenced in a study of Graves' ophthalmopathy and Graves' hyperthyroidism. RNA transcripts were the template, and TCR beta CDR3 regions were amplified from them. HTBI-primed RT-PCR formed the first round, and a multiplex PCR formed the second. TCRdb re-analysed the multiplex PCR reads in MiXCR, keeping a single row per CDR3 protein. The repertoire holds about 210,000 distinct CDR3 sequences, with around 28% as singletons. Sequencing was done on a sample of peripheral blood. The receptors come from a man aged 50 or older with Graves' ophthalmopathy.

The sample holds one count of this clonotype. This chain uses TRBV13 with TRBJ2-7; 11 nucleotides line up with TRBD2. The germline V gene has CDR1 PRHDT and CDR2 FYEKMQ (reference sequence). This CDR3 contains 13 residues. Germline trimming cut 6 bases from V and 6 bases from J; bases unmatched to any gene: 4. The CDR3 DNA is TGTGCCAGCAGTTCTCTAGCGGGGGGCGAGCAGTACTTC. Protein sequence: CASSSLAGGEQYF.

In this sample, this clonotype turned up many times. This rearrangement joins TRBV5-1 to TRBJ1-1; D call uncertain. V lost 6 bases, J lost 7 bases, and 16 bases lay in between. Per the germline V gene, CDR1 is SGHRS and CDR2 is YFSETQ. The CDR3 contains 13 residues. CDR3 amino acids: CASTGENGYEAFF. CDR3 coding DNA: TGCGCCAGCACGGGAGAGAACGGGTATGAAGCTTTCTTT.

This clonotype has at least ten counts. The chain carries TRBV2 and TRBJ2-7, with 12 bases lining up with TRBD2. Per the germline V gene, CDR1 is SNHLY and CDR2 is FYNNEI. This CDR3 has 15 amino acids. The ends lost 10 bases at V and 1 base at J; junction bases unmatched: 8. The CDR3 region is CATTSGSLKSYEQYF. CDR3 nucleotides: TGTGCCACGACTAGCGGGAGTCTGAAATCCTACGAGCAGTACTTC.

This clonotype was recorded a few times. This chain joins TRBV20-1 and TRBJ1-1, with D maybe TRBD1 (5 bases). There are 13 residues in the CDR3. CDR1 and CDR2 from the germline V gene are DFQATT and SNEGSKA (reference sequence). The V end lost 3 bases, the J end lost 6 bases, and 14 bases lay between the germline ends. CDR3 sequence reads: CSARKGREAEAFF. In nucleotides, the CDR3 is TGCAGTGCTAGGAAGGGCAGGGAGGCTGAAGCTTTCTTT.

V gene TRBV6-2 or TRBV6-3 combines with J gene TRBJ2-3; TRBD2 agrees at 7 bases. The CDR3 has 11 residues. The germline V gene encodes CDR1 MNHEY and CDR2 SVGEGT. V lost 10 bases to trimming and J lost 13 bases; unmatched junction nucleotides: 11. DNA of the CDR3: TGTGCCACCTCCCGACTAGCACAAAAGTATTTT. The encoded protein is CATSRLAQKYF.

This clonotype has ten or more counts. V usage is TRBV5-8 and J usage is TRBJ2-5; D gene uncertain. This CDR3 spans 13 amino acids. The V end was cut by 4 bases, the J end by 0 bases, with 7 bases between. In germline, CDR1 is SGHTS, CDR2 YDEGEE. CDR3: CASSPTNQETQYF. The CDR3 nucleotides read TGTGCCAGCAGCCCGACGAACCAAGAGACCCAGTACTTC.

There are many counts of this clonotype. This sequence joins TRBV12-3 or TRBV12-4 and TRBJ2-7, with 7 positions matching TRBD1. The ends lost 0 bases at V and 6 bases at J; junction bases unmatched: 11. CDR3 length: 16 residues. The CDR3 protein is CASSLASLTGSLEQYF. The DNA of the CDR3 is TGTGCCAGCAGTTTAGCGTCACTGACAGGGTCCCTCGAGCAGTACTTC.

This clonotype appeared many times. This chain uses TRBV10-3 with TRBJ2-7; D gene uncertain. Germline V CDR1 and CDR2: ENHRY, SYGVKD. V lost 0 bases, J lost 0 bases, and 6 bases lay in between. This CDR3 is 14 amino acids long. In nucleotides, the CDR3 is TGTGCCATCAGTGAGTCAAGGAACTCCTACGAGCAGTACTTC. Translating gives CAISESRNSYEQYF.

This clonotype showed up many times. This sequence joins TRBV11-2 and TRBJ1-3, with TRBD1 matching 7 bases. CDR1 is SGHAT and CDR2 is FQNNGV in the germline V gene. The length of the CDR3 is 17 residues. V gave up 3 bases and J gave up 0 bases; unmatched junction bases: 8. CDR3 coding DNA: TGTGCCAGCAGCTTTGGGGACAGCGGACTCTCTGGAAACACCATATATTTT. Its protein is CASSFGDSGLSGNTIYF.

This clonotype was recorded at least ten times. The V and J genes are TRBV29-1 and TRBJ2-7; 8 bases line up with TRBD2. Germline-derived CDR1 and CDR2 are SQVTM and ANQGSEA. J gave up 9 bases and V 1 base, and 8 bases lay outside the gene matches. The CDR3 runs 13 residues. CDR3 in DNA: TGCAGCGTTGAAGGGGGTAGCGGGAACCGGCAGTACTTC. Its protein is CSVEGGSGNRQYF.

In this sample, this clonotype turned up many times. V and J are TRBV7-6 and TRBJ1-3, with D possibly TRBD1 on 5 matching bases. V was cut by 5 bases and J by 0 bases, with 8 bases left in between. This CDR3 comprises 14 residues. Germline V gene sequence: CDR1 SGHVS, CDR2 FNYEAQ. The CDR3 nucleotides are TGTGCCAGCAGCCCAGGGAACTCTGGAAACACCATATATTTT. It encodes CASSPGNSGNTIYF.

This rearrangement joins TRBV6-1 to TRBJ1-1, with D perhaps matching TRBD1 (6 bases). This CDR3 has 14 residues. Per the germline V gene, CDR1 is MNHNS and CDR2 is SASEGT. The V gene lost 4 bases and the J gene lost 4 bases, with 13 bases spanning the gap. CDR3 DNA sequence: TGTGCCAGCAGTGCGTCCAGGGGCGGCACTGAAGCTTTCTTT. Its translation is CASSASRGGTEAFF.

The chain carries TRBV28 and TRBJ2-7; 8 bases map to TRBD2. This CDR3 comprises 15 residues. CDR1 and CDR2 (germline): MDHEN, SYDVKM. Trimming took 3 bases from V and 1 from J; bases not matched to a gene: 5. The CDR3 nucleotides read TGTGCCAGCAGTTTCTCTAGCGGGTTATCCTACGAGCAGTACTTC. Translated: CASSFSSGLSYEQYF.

The sample holds many counts of this clonotype. The V gene is TRBV2, the J gene TRBJ2-4; TRBD1 is a possible D gene (6 bases). The germline gives CDR1 SNHLY, CDR2 FYNNEI. CDR3 size: 15 residues. V lost 2 bases and J lost 0, with 8 bases in between. For the CDR3, the DNA is TGTGCCAGCAGTGAACAGGACAGAGCCAAAAACATTCAGTACTTC. Protein product: CASSEQDRAKNIQYF.

This clonotype has a count of ten or more. This chain uses TRBV30 with TRBJ1-1, with no clear D. The CDR3 has 12 residues. Trimming took off 0 bases at V and 6 bases at J, with 8 bases between the two ends. Germline V gene data show CDR1 as GTSNPN and CDR2 as SVGIG (reference sequence). CDR3 in amino acids: CAWSVELAEAFF. The CDR3 nucleotides are TGTGCCTGGAGTGTAGAATTGGCTGAAGCTTTCTTT.

The chain recombines TRBV6-2 or TRBV6-3 with TRBJ1-5; possible D gene TRBD1, 6 bases. Trimming cost V 8 bases and J 7 bases, with 15 bases left between them. CDR3 length: 13 amino acids. CDR1 is MNHEY, CDR2 SVGEGT, per germline. This CDR3 reads CASHKAQGQPQHF. CDR3 DNA sequence: TGTGCCAGCCATAAGGCGCAGGGGCAGCCCCAGCATTTT.

This clonotype was seen many times. The gene calls are TRBV6-1 and TRBJ2-2, with 10 bases identical to TRBD2. The CDR3 is 14 residues long. The junction had 6 bases not matched to a gene; V was cut back by 10 bases and J by 4 bases. The germline CDR1 and CDR2 sequences are MNHNS and SASEGT. This chain's CDR3 is CATLRTSGTGELFF. CDR3 DNA: TGTGCCACCCTAAGGACTAGCGGCACCGGGGAGCTGTTTTTT.